This T cell receptor (beta chain) was identified in a study of blood T cell repertoires in COVID-19. Study-wide background: Some COVID-19 samples were acute and others convalescent; all came from the United States, Italy and Spain. Sources were T cells, B-cell-depleted T cells, or PBMCs; the material itself was cDNA or gDNA.

Germline CDR1 SGHNT, CDR2 YYREEE (reference sequence). V was clipped by 3 bases and J by 5 bases; unmatched bases: 4. The CDR3 is made up of 16 amino acids. Original methodology: Amplification of reference gene primers provided the estimated nucleated cell counts. The protocol was immunoSEQ multiplex PCR, while the TCRdb copy is restricted to in-frame clones and leaves out a portion. From that table come the V and J calls and clone size; the DNA was used to work out D and trimming. This sample has more than 200,000 clones, with roughly 88% found just once. The genes are TRBV5-4 and TRBJ2-1, with 14 bases lining up with TRBD2. Sequencing was performed on peripheral blood. This receptor was identified in a human donor in a cohort sampled during active COVID-19. The CDR3 DNA reads TGTGCCAGCAGCTCGGGACTAGCGGGAGAGAACAATGAGCAGTTCTTC. Its translation is CASSSGLAGENNEQFF.